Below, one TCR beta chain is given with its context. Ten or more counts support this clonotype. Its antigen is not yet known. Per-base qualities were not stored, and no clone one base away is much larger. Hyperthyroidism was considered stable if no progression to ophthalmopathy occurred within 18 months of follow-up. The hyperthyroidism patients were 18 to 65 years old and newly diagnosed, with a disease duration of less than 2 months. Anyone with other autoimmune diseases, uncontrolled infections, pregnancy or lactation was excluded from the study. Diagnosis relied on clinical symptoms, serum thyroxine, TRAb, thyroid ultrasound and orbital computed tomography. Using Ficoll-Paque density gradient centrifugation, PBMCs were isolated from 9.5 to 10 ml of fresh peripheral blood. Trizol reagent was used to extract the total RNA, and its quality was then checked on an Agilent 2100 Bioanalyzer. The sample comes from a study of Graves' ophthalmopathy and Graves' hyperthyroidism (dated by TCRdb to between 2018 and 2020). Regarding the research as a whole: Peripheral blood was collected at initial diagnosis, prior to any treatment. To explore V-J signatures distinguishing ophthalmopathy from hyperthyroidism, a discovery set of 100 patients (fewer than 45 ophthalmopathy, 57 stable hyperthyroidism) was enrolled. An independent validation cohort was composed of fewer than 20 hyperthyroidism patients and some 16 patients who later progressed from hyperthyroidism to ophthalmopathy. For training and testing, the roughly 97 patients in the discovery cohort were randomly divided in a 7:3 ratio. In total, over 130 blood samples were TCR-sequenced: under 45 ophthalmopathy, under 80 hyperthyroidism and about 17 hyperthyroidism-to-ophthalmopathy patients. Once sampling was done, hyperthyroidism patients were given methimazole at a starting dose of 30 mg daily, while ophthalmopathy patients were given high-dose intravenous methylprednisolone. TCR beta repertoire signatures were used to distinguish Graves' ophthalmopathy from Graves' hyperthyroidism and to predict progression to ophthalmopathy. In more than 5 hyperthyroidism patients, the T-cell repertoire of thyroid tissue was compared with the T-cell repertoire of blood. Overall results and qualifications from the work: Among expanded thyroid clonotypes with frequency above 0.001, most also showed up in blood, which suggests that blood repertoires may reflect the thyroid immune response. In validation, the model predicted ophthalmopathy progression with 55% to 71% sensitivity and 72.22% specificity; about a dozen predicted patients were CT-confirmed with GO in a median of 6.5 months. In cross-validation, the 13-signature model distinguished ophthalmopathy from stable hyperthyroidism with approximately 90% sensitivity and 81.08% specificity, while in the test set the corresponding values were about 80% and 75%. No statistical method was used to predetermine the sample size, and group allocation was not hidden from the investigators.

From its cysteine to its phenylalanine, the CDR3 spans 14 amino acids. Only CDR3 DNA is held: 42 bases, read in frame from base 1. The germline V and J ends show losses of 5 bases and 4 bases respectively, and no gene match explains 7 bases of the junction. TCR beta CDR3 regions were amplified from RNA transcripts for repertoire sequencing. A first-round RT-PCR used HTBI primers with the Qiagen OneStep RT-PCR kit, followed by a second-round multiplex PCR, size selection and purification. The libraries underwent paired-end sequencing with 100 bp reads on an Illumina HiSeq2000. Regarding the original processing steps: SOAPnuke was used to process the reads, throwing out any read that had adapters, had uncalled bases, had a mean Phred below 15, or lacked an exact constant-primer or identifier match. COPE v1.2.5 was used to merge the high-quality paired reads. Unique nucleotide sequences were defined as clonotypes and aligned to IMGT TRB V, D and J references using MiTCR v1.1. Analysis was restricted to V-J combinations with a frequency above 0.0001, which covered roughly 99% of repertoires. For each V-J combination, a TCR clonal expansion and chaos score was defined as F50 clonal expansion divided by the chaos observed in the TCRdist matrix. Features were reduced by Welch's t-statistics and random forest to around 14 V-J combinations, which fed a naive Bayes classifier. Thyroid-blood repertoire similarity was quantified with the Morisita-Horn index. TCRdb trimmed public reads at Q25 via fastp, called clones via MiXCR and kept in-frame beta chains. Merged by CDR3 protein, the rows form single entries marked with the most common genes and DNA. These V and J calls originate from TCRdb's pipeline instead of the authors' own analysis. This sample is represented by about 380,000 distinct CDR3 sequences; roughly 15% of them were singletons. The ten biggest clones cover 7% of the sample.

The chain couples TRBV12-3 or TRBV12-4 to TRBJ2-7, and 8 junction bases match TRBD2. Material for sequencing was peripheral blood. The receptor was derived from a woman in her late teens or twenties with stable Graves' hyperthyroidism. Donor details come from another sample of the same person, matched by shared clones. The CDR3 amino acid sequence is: CASSPAGGAYEQYF. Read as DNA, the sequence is TGTGCCAGCAGTCCCGCCGGGGGGGCTTACGAGCAGTACTTC.